The entry that follows covers one T cell receptor (beta chain) sequence. This receptor's antigen is unknown. Nothing much larger sits one base from this clone, and base qualities are not available. Starting 14 to 28 days after the autologous transplant, patients began checkpoint therapy, which included ipilimumab at 1 mg/kg intravenously on day 1 of selected weeks. Nivolumab was given at 3 mg/kg intravenously on day 1 of weeks 1, 4, 7, 10, and every two weeks through week 26. This was a Phase Ib clinical trial that tested ipilimumab plus nivolumab, given as combined checkpoint inhibition, for consolidation following autologous stem cell transplantation. The CDR3 starts with the cysteine, ends with the phenylalanine, and has 13 residues. Of all the DNA, just the CDR3 is kept, 39 bases in frame from base 1. CDR1 and CDR2, per the germline V gene, are SGHRS and YFSETQ. V and J are truncated by 4 bases and 0 bases respectively, leaving an intervening sequence of 7 bases.

This sample is part of a study of ipilimumab plus nivolumab after autologous stem cell transplantation (dated by TCRdb to the early 2020s). A note on the overall study: Trial patients received a median of roughly five ipilimumab doses and 8 nivolumab doses. Both primary refractory and relapsed disease were represented in the DLBCL cohort, where 18-month progression-free survival was around 86% and 29%, respectively. Patients with high-risk diffuse large B cell lymphoma, mature T cell lymphoma, or multiple myeloma undergoing autologous transplant were enrolled in the trial. The intent-to-treat population of the trial consisted of around 37 patients.

Beyond this particular receptor, the publication reports: Per the authors, a biologic rationale for further study of the post-transplant checkpoint inhibition approach was offered by T cell receptor repertoire, regulatory T cell phenotype and gut microbiota profiles. The authors concluded that, as post-transplant consolidation, combined checkpoint inhibition appeared tolerable.

Receptor amplification or capture employed the immunoSEQ multiplex PCR assay. TCRdb mirrors the immuneACCESS table, restricted to in-frame sequences. Some clones are absent from its copies; in checked studies, under half trace to an unresolved V gene, and the reason for the others is unknown. Here the sample has tens of thousands of clones; 83% occur a single time. The ten largest account for roughly 2% of the sample. The receptor chain draws on TRBV5-1 and TRBJ1-2; the D gene identity is not certain. This clonotype was sampled from a male donor with diffuse large B-cell lymphoma. Sequencing was performed on PBMCs, taken in a trial of ipilimumab plus nivolumab as post-transplant consolidation. The DNA sequence is given as TGCGCCAGCAGCCGGTTAGCTAACTATGGCTACACCTTC. It is translated as CASSRLANYGYTF.